The sequence of this T cell receptor (beta chain) was determined in a study of CD8+ T cells in alopecia areata. Whole-study context: Each day, treated patients took oral tofacitinib twice, at 5 to 10 mg per dose.

Documented treatment: oral pan-JAK inhibitor, 5-10 mg twice daily. Sequencing templates came from extracted RNA that was reverse transcribed into cDNA. Libraries were prepared by immunoSEQ multiplex PCR; TCRdb keeps only in-frame clonotypes and omits some of them. Among 150,000 to 200,000 clones listed, roughly 65% were seen once. Germline lookup yields CDR1 SGHRS and CDR2 YFSETQ. Trimming left V 2 bases short and J 5 bases short, with 10 bases between. The CDR3 loop spans 13 amino acids. The receptor comes from a human donor with alopecia areata. The chain links TRBV5-1 to TRBJ2-5; perhaps TRBD1 as D (5 bases). Source: CD4+ T cells sorted from blood, taken at week 4, from a patient treated with tofacitinib. CDR3 coding DNA: TGCGCCAGCAGCTTCCCAGGGCAGGAGACCCAGTACTTC. It codes for CASSFPGQETQYF.